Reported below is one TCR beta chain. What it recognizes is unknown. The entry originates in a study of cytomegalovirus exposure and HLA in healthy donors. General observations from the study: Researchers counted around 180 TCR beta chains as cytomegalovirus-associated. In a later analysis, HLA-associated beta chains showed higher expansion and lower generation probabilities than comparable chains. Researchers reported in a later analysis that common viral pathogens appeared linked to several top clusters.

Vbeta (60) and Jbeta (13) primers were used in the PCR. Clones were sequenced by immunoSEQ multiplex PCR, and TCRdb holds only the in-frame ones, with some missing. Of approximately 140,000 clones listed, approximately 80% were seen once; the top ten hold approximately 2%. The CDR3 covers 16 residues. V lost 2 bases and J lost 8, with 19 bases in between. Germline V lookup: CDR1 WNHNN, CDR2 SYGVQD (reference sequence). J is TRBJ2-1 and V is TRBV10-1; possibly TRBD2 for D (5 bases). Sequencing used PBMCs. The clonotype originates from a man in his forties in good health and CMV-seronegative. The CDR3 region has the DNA TGCGCCAGCAGTGAGGTTGCTAGCAGGCCCCTCGATGAGCAGTTCTTC. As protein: CASSEVASRPLDEQFF.